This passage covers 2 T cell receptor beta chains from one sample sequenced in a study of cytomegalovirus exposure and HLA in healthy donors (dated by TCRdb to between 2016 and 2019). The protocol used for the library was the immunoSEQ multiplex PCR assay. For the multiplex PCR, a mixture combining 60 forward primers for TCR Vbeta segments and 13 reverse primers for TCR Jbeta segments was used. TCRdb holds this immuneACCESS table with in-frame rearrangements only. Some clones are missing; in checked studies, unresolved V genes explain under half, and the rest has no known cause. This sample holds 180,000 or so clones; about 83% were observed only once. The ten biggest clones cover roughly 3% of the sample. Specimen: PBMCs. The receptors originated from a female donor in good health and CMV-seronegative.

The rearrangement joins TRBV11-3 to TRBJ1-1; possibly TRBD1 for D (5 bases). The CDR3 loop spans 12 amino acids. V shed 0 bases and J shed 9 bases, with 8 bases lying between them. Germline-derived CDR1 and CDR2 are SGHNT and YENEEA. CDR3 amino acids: CASSLDQGKAFF. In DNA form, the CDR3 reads TGTGCCAGCAGCTTAGACCAGGGAAAAGCTTTCTTT.

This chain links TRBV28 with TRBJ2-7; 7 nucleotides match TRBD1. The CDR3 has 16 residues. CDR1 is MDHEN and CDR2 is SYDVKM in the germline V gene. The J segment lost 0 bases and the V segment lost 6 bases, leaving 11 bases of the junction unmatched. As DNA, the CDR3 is TGTGCCAGCAGACCCTCACTCGACAGGGCCTCCTACGAGCAGTACTTC. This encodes CASRPSLDRASYEQYF. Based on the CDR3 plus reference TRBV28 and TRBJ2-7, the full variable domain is DVKVTQSSRYLVKRTGEKVFLECVQDMDHENMFWYRQDPGLGLRLIYFSYDVKMKEKGDIPEGYSVSREKKERFSLILESASTNQTSMYLCASRPSLDRASYEQYFGPGTRLTVT.